This T cell receptor (beta chain) was observed in a study of T cells in Graves' hyperthyroidism and ophthalmopathy. Study-wide results and limits: Blood also held most thyroid clonotypes expanded beyond 0.001.

Patients counted as stable if ophthalmopathy did not develop within 18 months. Lactation, pregnancy, other autoimmune disease or uncontrolled infection led to exclusion of patients. Thyroid ultrasound, orbital computed tomography, clinical symptoms, and serum thyroxine and TRAb underpinned diagnoses. Germline-derived CDR1 and CDR2 are SGHAT and FQNNGV. This CDR3 is built from 14 residues. The V end was cut by 2 bases, the J end by 3 bases, with 11 bases between. This clonotype was counted a few times. The target antigen is unknown. There were TCR beta CDR3 regions amplified from RNA transcripts. First-round RT-PCR with HTBI primers amplified the TCR CDR3 region. TCRdb fed the multiplex PCR reads into MiXCR, producing one record per CDR3 protein. The sample shows 300,000 to 450,000 distinct CDR3 sequences, more than 20% of them seen only once.

Sequences were obtained from blood. This TCR was recovered from a man between 45 and 60 years old with Graves' hyperthyroidism. The V and J genes are TRBV11-2 and TRBJ2-7; D call uncertain. CDR3 coding DNA: TGTGCCAGCAGCTTAATCACGGCAGACTACGAGCAGTACTTC. Protein: CASSLITADYEQYF.